This T cell receptor (beta chain) was sequenced for a study of T cells in localized non-small cell lung cancer. Method: immunoSEQ multiplex PCR; TCRdb's copy keeps in-frame clones and lacks some. The sample carries some 72,000 clones, just under 85% recorded once. This clone occurred a few times. The V end was cut by 4 bases, the J end by 0 bases, with 10 bases between. This CDR3 spans 15 amino acids. CDR1 and CDR2 from the germline V gene are SGHTA and FQGNSA. The sample in question was peripheral blood, obtained before any cancer treatment. V usage is TRBV7-2 and J usage is TRBJ1-5, with D uncertain. The TCR sequence derives from a man aged 40 to 69 with stage I lung adenocarcinoma. The CDR3 DNA sequence: TGTGCCAGCAGCTCCGGCGGCTCTAGCAATCAGCCCCAGCATTTT. This codes for CASSSGGSSNQPQHF.